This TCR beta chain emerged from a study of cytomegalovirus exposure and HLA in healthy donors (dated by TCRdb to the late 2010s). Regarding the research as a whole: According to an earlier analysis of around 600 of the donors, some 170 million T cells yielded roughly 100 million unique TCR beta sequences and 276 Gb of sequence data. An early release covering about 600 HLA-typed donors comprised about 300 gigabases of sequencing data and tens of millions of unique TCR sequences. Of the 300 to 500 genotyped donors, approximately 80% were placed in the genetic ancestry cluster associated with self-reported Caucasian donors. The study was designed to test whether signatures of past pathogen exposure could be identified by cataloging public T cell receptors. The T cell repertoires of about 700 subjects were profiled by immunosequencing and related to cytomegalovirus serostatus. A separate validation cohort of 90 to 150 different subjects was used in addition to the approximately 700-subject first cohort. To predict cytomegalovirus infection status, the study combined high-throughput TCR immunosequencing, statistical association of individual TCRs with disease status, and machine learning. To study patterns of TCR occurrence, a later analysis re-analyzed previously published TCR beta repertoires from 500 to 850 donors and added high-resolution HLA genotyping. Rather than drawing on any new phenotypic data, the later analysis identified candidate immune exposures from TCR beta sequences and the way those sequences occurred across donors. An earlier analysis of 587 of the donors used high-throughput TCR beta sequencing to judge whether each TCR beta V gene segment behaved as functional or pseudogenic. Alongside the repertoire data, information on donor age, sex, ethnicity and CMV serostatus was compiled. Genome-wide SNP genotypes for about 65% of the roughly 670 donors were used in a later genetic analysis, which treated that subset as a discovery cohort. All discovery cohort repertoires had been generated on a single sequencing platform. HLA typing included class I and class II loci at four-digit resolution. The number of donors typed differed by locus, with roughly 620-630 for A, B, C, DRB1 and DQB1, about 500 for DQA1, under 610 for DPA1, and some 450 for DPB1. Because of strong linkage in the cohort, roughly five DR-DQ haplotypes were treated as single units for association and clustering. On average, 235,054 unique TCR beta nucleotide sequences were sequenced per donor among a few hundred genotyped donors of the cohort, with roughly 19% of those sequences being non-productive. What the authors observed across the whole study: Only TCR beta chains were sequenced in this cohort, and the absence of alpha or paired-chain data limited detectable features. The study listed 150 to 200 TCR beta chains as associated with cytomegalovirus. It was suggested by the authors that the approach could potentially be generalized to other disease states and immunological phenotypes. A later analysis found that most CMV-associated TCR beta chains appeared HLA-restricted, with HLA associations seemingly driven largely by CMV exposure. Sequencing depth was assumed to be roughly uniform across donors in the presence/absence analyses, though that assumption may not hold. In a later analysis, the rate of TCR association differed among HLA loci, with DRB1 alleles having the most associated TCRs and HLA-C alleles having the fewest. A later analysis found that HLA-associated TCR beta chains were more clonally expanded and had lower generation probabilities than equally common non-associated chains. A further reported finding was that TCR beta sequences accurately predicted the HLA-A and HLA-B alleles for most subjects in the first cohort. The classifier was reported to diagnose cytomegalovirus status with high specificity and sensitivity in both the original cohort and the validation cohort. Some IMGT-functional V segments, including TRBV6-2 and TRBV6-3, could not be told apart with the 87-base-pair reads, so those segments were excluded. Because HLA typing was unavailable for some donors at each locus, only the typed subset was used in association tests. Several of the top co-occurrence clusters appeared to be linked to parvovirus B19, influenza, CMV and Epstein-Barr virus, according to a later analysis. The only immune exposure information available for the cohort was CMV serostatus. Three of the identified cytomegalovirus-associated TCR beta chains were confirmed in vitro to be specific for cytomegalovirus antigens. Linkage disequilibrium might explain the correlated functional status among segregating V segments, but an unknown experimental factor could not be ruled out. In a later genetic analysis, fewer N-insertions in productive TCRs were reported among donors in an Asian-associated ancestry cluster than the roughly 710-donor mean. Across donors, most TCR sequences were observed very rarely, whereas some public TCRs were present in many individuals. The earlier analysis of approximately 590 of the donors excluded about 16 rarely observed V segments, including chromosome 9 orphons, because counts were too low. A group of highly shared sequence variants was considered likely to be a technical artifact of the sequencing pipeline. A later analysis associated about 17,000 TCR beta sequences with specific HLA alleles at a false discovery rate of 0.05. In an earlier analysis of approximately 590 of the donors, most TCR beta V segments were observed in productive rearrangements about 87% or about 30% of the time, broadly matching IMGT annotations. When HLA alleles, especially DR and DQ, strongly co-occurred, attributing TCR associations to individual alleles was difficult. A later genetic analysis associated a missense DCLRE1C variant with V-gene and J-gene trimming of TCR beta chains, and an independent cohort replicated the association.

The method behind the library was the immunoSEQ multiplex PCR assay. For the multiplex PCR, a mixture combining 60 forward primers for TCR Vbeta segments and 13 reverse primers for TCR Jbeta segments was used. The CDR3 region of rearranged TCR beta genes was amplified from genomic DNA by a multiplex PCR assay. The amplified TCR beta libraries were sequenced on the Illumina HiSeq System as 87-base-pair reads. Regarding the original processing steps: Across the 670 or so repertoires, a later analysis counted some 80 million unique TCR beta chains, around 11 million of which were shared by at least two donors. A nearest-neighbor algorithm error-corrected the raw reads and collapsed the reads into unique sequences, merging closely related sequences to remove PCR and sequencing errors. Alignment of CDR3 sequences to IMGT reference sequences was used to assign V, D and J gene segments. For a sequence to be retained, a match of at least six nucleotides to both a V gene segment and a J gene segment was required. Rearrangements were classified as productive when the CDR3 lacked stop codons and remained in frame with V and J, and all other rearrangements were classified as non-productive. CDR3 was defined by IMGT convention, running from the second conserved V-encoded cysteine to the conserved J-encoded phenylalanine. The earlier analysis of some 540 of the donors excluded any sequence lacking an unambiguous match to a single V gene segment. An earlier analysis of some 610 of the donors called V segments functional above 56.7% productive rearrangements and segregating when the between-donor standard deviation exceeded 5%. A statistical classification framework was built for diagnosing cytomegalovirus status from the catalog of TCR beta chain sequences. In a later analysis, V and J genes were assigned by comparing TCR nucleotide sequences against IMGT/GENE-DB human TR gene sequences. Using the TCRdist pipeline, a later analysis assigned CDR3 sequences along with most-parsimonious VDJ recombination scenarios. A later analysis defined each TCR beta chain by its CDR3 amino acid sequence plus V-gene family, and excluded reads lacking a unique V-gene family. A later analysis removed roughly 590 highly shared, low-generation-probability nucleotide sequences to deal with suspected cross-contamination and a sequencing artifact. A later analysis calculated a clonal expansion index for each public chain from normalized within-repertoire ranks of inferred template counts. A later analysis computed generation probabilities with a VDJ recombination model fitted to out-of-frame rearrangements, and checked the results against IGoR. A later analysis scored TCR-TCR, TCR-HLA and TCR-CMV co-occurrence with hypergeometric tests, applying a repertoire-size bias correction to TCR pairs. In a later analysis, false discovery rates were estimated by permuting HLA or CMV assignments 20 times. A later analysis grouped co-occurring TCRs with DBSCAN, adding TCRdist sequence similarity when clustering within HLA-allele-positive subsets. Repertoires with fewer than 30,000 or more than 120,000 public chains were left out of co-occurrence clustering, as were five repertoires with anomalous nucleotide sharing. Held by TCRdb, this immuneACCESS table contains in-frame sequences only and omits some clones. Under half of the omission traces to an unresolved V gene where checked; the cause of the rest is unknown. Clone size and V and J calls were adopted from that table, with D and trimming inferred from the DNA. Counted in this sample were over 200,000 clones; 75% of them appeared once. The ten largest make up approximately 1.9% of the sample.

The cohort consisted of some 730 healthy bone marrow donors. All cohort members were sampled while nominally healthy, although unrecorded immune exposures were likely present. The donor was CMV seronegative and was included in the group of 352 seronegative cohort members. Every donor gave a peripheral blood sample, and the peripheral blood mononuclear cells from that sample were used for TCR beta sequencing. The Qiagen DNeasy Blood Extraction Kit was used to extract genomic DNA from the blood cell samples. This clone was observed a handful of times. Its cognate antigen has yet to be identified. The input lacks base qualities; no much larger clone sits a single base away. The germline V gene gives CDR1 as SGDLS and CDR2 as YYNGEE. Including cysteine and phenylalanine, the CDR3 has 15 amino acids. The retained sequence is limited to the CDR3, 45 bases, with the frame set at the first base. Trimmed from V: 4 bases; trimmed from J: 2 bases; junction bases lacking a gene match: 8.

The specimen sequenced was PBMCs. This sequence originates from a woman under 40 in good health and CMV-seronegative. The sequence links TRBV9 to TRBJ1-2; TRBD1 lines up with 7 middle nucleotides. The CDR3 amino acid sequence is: CASSLHEGANYGYTF. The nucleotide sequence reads TGTGCCAGCAGCCTCCACGAGGGGGCAAACTATGGCTACACCTTC.